These 24 T cell receptor beta chains share one sample of origin, sequenced in a study of CD8+ T cells in alopecia areata. Treatment described: oral pan-JAK inhibitor, 5-10 mg twice daily. cDNA reverse transcribed from extracted RNA served as the sequencing template. Data came from immunoSEQ multiplex PCR; TCRdb stores just in-frame clones and leaves some out. Among fewer than 200,000 clones, less than 70% were seen once, and the ten largest hold over 12%. The sample consisted of CD4+ T cells sorted from blood, taken at week 24, from a patient treated with tofacitinib. The receptors come from a human donor with alopecia areata.

This sequence joins TRBV5-1 and TRBJ2-5; unclear D gene. Germline V CDR1 and CDR2: SGHRS, YFSETQ. This CDR3 region has 15 residues. The V end was cut by 0 bases, the J end by 4 bases, with 13 bases between. The CDR3 loop is CASSLAAIQGETQYF. In DNA, the CDR3 is TGCGCCAGCAGCTTGGCGGCTATCCAAGGAGAGACCCAGTACTTC.

V is TRBV6-5 and J is TRBJ2-5; D is perhaps TRBD2 (5 bases). This CDR3 has 13 residues. Germline assignment: CDR1 MNHEY and CDR2 SVGAGI. V lost 6 bases and J lost 7, with 15 bases in between. This CDR3 is CASSAGTARTQYF. CDR3 DNA sequence: TGTGCCAGCAGCGCGGGCACCGCAAGGACCCAGTACTTC.

This rearrangement joins TRBV6-6 to TRBJ1-1, with D uncertain. The germline CDR1 and CDR2 sequences are MNHNY and SVGAGI (reference sequence). There are 14 residues in the CDR3. Trimming stripped 1 base from V and 5 bases from J, with 11 bases between. The CDR3 region is CASSYLGSRTEAFF. CDR3 DNA: TGTGCCAGCAGTTACTTGGGGTCGAGGACTGAAGCTTTCTTT.

The sample holds a few counts of this clone. The chain links TRBV5-1 to TRBJ2-5; a possible D gene is TRBD2 (6 bases). This CDR3 region has 17 residues. Germline lookup yields CDR1 SGHRS and CDR2 YFSETQ. V dropped 5 bases and J dropped 0 bases, with 20 bases sitting between them. CDR3 sequence (DNA): TGCGCCAGCAGGGATGGGGTGCGCGGGACGGACCAAGAGACCCAGTACTTC. Encoded protein: CASRDGVRGTDQETQYF.

V usage is TRBV2 and J usage is TRBJ1-4; no definite D call. V was trimmed by 0 bases and J by 8 bases, leaving 7 bases between them. The germline CDR1 and CDR2 sequences are SNHLY and FYNNEI. This CDR3 has 13 amino acids. CDR3 amino acids: CASSEALWEKLFF. CDR3 sequence (DNA): TGTGCCAGCAGTGAAGCGCTGTGGGAAAAACTGTTTTTT.

The chain employs TRBV10-3 and TRBJ2-5; D is ambiguous. Germline V gene lookup returns CDR1 ENHRY and CDR2 SYGVKD. This CDR3 has 14 amino acids. Trimming took off 0 bases at V and 7 bases at J, with 12 bases between the two ends. The CDR3 region is CAISESSPYGTQYF. The CDR3 DNA reads as TGTGCCATCAGTGAGTCGTCTCCCTACGGGACCCAGTACTTC.

This chain connects TRBV25-1 to TRBJ1-1; D is possibly TRBD1 (5 bases). This CDR3 has 14 residues. CDR1 is MGHDK, CDR2 SYGVNS, per germline. Trimming took 3 bases from V and 4 from J, leaving 12 bases between them. The CDR3 here is CASSEEGPGTEAFF. CDR3 in DNA: TGTGCCAGCAGTGAGGAGGGGCCGGGCACTGAAGCTTTCTTT.

This clone was counted a few times. CDR3 sequence: CSVVGLQTGTTEAFF. The DNA for the CDR3 is TGCAGCGTTGTAGGTCTACAGACAGGGACCACTGAAGCTTTCTTT. The gene calls are TRBV29-1 and TRBJ1-1; 7 nucleotides align to TRBD1. The CDR3 totals 15 residues. The J segment lost 4 bases and the V segment lost 4 bases, leaving 12 bases of the junction unmatched. Germline assignment: CDR1 SQVTM and CDR2 ANQGSEA.

V gene TRBV20-1 combines with J gene TRBJ1-1; D gene ambiguous. The CDR3 is 11 residues long. Germline V CDR1 and CDR2: DFQATT, SNEGSKA (reference sequence). V lost 3 bases, J lost 3 bases, and 5 bases lay in between. For the CDR3, the DNA is TGCAGTGCTAGTGATTACACTGAAGCTTTCTTT. Translating gives CSASDYTEAFF.

The CDR3 loop reads CAISTGITDTQYF. CDR3 DNA: TGTGCCATCAGTACAGGAATCACAGATACGCAGTATTTT. This rearrangement joins TRBV10-3 to TRBJ2-3; a possible D gene is TRBD1 (5 bases). Germline CDR1 ENHRY, CDR2 SYGVKD. V was cut by 5 bases and J by 2 bases, with 8 bases left in between. The CDR3 is 13 residues long.

This clone was found a few times. The V and J genes are TRBV5-1 and TRBJ2-5; no firm D call. The CDR3 consists of 14 residues. V was clipped by 1 base and J by 2 bases, with 9 bases between them. In germline, CDR1 is SGHRS, CDR2 YFSETQ. In nucleotides, the CDR3 is TGCGCCAGCAGCTTGAGTGCCAGGCAAGAGACCCAGTACTTC. Its protein product is CASSLSARQETQYF. Together with reference TRBV5-1 and TRBJ2-5, the CDR3 gives the full variable domain: KAGVTQTPRYLIKTRGQQVTLSCSPISGHRSVSWYQQTPGQGLQFLFEYFSETQRNKGNFPGRFSGRQFSNSRSEMNVSTLELGDSALYLCASSLSARQETQYFGPGTRLLVL.

This clone was observed once. The chain carries TRBV2 and TRBJ1-5; possible D gene TRBD1, 5 bases. The CDR3 is 15 residues long. V was clipped by 8 bases and J by 0 bases, with 14 bases between them. The germline CDR1 and CDR2 sequences are SNHLY and FYNNEI. DNA of the CDR3: TGTGCCAGCCGGTGGGACGGCCATAGCAATCAGCCCCAGCATTTT. Encoded protein: CASRWDGHSNQPQHF.

At least ten counts were recorded for this clone. V usage is TRBV20-1 and J usage is TRBJ2-7, with D maybe TRBD1 (6 bases). The germline V and J ends were trimmed by 5 bases and 3 bases, with 8 bases remaining between them. The CDR3 is 11 residues long. Germline V CDR1 and CDR2: DFQATT, SNEGSKA (reference sequence). CDR3 loop: CSAYRDYEQYF. The CDR3 nucleotides are TGCAGTGCTTACAGGGACTACGAGCAGTACTTC.

The rearrangement joins TRBV11-3 to TRBJ2-3, with 8 positions matching TRBD2. Germline V gives CDR1 SGHNT, CDR2 YENEEA. With V trimmed by 5 bases and J by 0 bases, 4 bases remained unmatched. The CDR3 consists of 15 residues. The CDR3 is CASSHSGVSTDTQYF. DNA for the CDR3: TGTGCCAGCAGCCATAGCGGGGTTAGCACAGATACGCAGTATTTT.

V and J are TRBV7-2 and TRBJ2-5, with 11 positions matching TRBD1. The CDR3 extends over 17 amino acids. V lost 4 bases to trimming and J lost 1 base; unmatched junction nucleotides: 8. Germline lookup yields CDR1 SGHTA and CDR2 FQGNSA. CDR3 amino acids: CASSYGQGALPQETQYF. Written as DNA, the CDR3 is TGTGCCAGCAGCTACGGACAGGGGGCGCTCCCCCAAGAGACCCAGTACTTC.

This sequence joins TRBV4-1 and TRBJ2-4; no reliable D call. The V gene lost 0 bases and the J gene lost 0 bases, with 6 bases spanning the gap. Per the germline V gene, CDR1 is MGHRA and CDR2 is YSYEKL. This CDR3 contains 15 residues. The CDR3 is CASSQEPLAKNIQYF. DNA of the CDR3: TGCGCCAGCAGCCAAGAACCGTTAGCCAAAAACATTCAGTACTTC.

The rearrangement links TRBV29-1 to TRBJ2-5; 12 bases map to TRBD1. CDR1 SQVTM and CDR2 ANQGSEA come from the germline V gene. The trim removed 6 bases at V and 7 bases at J, leaving 6 bases unmatched. This CDR3 region has 13 residues. The CDR3, as DNA: TGCAGCGTGGCGGGACAGGGGGCCGGGACCCAGTACTTC. This codes for CSVAGQGAGTQYF.

This clone showed up just a few times. Other DNA sequences in this specimen translate into the identical CDR3. V usage is TRBV29-1 and J usage is TRBJ2-3; TRBD1 matches 8 bases. There are 13 residues in the CDR3. From germline, CDR1 is SQVTM and CDR2 ANQGSEA. The V gene end was trimmed by 1 base and the J gene end by 3 bases; junction bases not matched to a gene: 0. The CDR3 DNA is TGCAGCGTTGAAGGACAGGGGACAGATACGCAGTATTTT. Translating gives CSVEGQGTDTQYF.

V usage is TRBV9 and J usage is TRBJ1-6; D gene unclear. V lost 7 bases, J lost 7 bases, and 12 bases lay in between. The germline gives CDR1 SGDLS, CDR2 YYNGEE. The CDR3 consists of 13 residues. DNA for the CDR3: TGTGCCAGCTCCGGACGGGGAAATTCACCCCTCCACTTT. Its protein product is CASSGRGNSPLHF.

The rearrangement uses TRBV6-5 and TRBJ2-3; 9 bases agree with TRBD2. V was pared by 2 bases and J by 1 base, with 4 bases of the junction left unmatched. Per the germline V gene, CDR1 is MNHEY and CDR2 is SVGAGI. The CDR3 extends over 16 amino acids. The CDR3 coding sequence is TGTGCCAGCAGTTACCGGGTAGCGGGGGGCACAGATACGCAGTATTTT. This gives the protein CASSYRVAGGTDTQYF.

The chain recombines TRBV15 with TRBJ2-7, with unresolved D. Trimming took 1 base from V and 2 from J, leaving 9 bases between them. CDR3 length: 14 residues. Per the germline V gene, CDR1 is LNHNV and CDR2 is YYDKDF (reference sequence). CDR3 sequence: CATSRGVFPYEQYF. The CDR3 bases are TGTGCCACCAGCAGAGGTGTGTTTCCCTACGAGCAGTACTTC.

This chain links TRBV19 with TRBJ2-7, with D possibly being TRBD2 (8 bases). With 6 bases removed from V and 1 base from J, the gap between germline ends came to 16 bases. The germline CDR1 and CDR2 sequences are LNHDA and SQIVND (reference sequence). CDR3 length equals 15 residues. The CDR3 region has the DNA TGTGCCAGTAGCGGGGGGGACAGACCTTCCTACGAGCAGTACTTC. Its translation: CASSGGDRPSYEQYF.

The chain joins TRBV7-9 to TRBJ2-7; 7 bases are shared with TRBD1. Germline values: CDR1 SEHNR, CDR2 FQNEAQ (reference sequence). The CDR3 totals 14 residues. J lost 5 bases, V lost 5 bases, and 9 bases had no gene match. As DNA, the CDR3 is TGTGCCAGCAGCCAACAGACAGGGCGGAACGAGCAGTACTTC. As protein: CASSQQTGRNEQYF.

This chain joins TRBV4-1 and TRBJ2-6; 7 bases match TRBD1. The trim removed 0 bases at V and 0 bases at J, leaving 2 bases unmatched. The CDR3 has 17 amino acids. Germline values: CDR1 MGHRA, CDR2 YSYEKL. The CDR3 DNA reads TGCGCCAGCAGCCAAGATCGGACAGGCTCTGGGGCCAACGTCCTGACTTTC. This sequence encodes CASSQDRTGSGANVLTF.